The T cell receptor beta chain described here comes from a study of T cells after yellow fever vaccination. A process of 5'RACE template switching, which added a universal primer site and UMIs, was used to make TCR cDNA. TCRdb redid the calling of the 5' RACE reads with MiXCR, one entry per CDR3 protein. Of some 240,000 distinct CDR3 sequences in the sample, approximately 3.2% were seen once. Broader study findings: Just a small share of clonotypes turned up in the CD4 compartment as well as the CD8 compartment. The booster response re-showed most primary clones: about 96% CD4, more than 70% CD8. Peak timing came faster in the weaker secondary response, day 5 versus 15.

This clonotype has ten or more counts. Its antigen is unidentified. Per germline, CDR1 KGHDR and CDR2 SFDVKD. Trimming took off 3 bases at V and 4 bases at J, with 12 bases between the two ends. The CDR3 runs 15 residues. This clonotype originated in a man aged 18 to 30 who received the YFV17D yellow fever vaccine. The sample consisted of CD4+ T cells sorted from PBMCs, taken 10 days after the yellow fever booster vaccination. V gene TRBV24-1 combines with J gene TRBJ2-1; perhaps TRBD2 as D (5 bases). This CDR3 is CATSDSSARYNEQFF. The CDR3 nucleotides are TGTGCCACCAGTGATAGTAGCGCTCGGTACAATGAGCAGTTCTTC.